What follows describes a single TCR beta chain. This clonotype has just one count. No cognate antigen has been identified for it. Base qualities are not provided; no much larger clone lies one nucleotide away. These data originate in a study of T cells after yellow fever vaccination (dated by TCRdb to the late 2010s). About the study as a whole: Libraries from fractions with low cell numbers were prepared with the SMART-Seq v4 Ultra Low Input RNA kit. The cohort comprised two healthy male donors, one aged 18 to 29 and one aged 30 to 40 years. Blood was drawn at multiple timepoints before and after primary and secondary immunization, with bulk PBMC replicates and cell subsets isolated. To track T-cell clones before and after primary and booster YFV17D yellow fever vaccination, bulk TCR alpha and beta repertoires were sequenced longitudinally. Points the paper makes about the study in general: A small share of clonotypes was detected in both CD4 and CD8 compartments, with the overlap likely arising from convergent recombination. Most clones expanded after primary vaccination (almost 97% of CD4 and 80% to 90% of CD8) were re-detected after the booster, suggesting that broad memory maintenance occurred. Because the study included only two donors, the extent to which the findings can be generalized is limited. Computational filtering was required because FACS-sorted repertoires could contain abundant contaminating clonotypes from the bulk population. The secondary T-cell response was found to be weaker but faster than the primary response, with a peak reached on day 5 rather than on day 15.

TCR cDNA was made using 5'RACE template switching, a step that added a universal primer site and unique molecular identifiers. Priming of cDNA synthesis was performed from both the TCR alpha and TCR beta constant segments. Libraries were amplified in two PCR steps, with sample barcodes and sequencing adapters added in the second step. Libraries were sequenced on Illumina HiSeq 2500 (2x100 bp) or NovaSeq (2x150 bp). In the paper's pipeline: Demultiplexing of reads and collapsing into UMI consensus sequences were performed with MIGEC, and V(D)J alignment was carried out with MiXCR. Vaccine-responding clonotypes were defined with edgeR using replicate PBMC samples, requiring FDR below 0.01 and a log2 fold change above 5 up to day 15. CD4 or CD8 identity was assigned to each bulk clonotype according to whether the clonotype was present at higher abundance in the sequenced CD4 repertoire or the sequenced CD8 repertoire. TCRdb's own reprocessing of the public reads used fastp at Q25 and MiXCR and kept productive beta chains. Entries that share a CDR3 protein sequence are merged under the most common genes and DNA. Here the V and J calls rest on TCRdb's processing, not on the authors' analysis. The sample table records approximately 260,000 distinct CDR3 sequences; 10% to 15% of these occur just once. The ten largest make up roughly 0.5% of the sample.

Per the publication, the treatment or condition label means: live attenuated yellow fever vaccine strain. PBMCs were isolated from peripheral blood using a standard Ficoll-Paque protocol. Dynabeads CD4 and CD8 positive selection kits were used to isolate the CD4 and CD8 T-cell fractions. TriZol was used to extract RNA from bulk PBMCs, from CD4 and CD8 fractions, and from dextramer-positive and dextramer-negative fractions. The germline V end is reduced by 4 bases and the J end by 0 bases; junction bases left unmatched: 21. From its cysteine to its phenylalanine, the CDR3 spans 20 amino acids. Only the CDR3 part of the read is kept: 60 bases, read in frame from the first base. From the germline V gene (reference sequence), CDR1 is LGHDT and CDR2 is YNNKEL.

The chain is made from TRBV3-1 and TRBJ2-7, with TRBD1 matching 7 junction bases. The source is a man in his thirties or forties who received the YFV17D yellow fever vaccine. The sequences come from CD4+ T cells sorted from PBMCs, collected 45 days after the yellow fever booster vaccination. The nucleotide sequence reads as follows: TGTGCCAGCAGCCGTGGACCAGGACAGGAAGGTCCTCCACTCTCCTACGAGCAGTACTTC. It translates as CASSRGPGQEGPPLSYEQYF.